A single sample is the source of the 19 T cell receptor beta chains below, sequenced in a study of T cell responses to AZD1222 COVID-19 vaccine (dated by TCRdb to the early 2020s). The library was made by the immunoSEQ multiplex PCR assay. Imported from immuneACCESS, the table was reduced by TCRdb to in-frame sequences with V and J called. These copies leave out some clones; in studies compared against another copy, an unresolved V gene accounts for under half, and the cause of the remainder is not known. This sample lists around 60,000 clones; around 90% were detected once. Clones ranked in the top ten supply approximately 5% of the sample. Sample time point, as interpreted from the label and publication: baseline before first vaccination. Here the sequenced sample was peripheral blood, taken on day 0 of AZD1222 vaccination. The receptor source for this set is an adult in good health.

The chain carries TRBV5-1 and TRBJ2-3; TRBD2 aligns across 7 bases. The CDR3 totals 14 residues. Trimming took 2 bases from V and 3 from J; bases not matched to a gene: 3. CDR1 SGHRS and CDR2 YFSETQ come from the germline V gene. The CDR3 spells CASSFGLVTDTQYF. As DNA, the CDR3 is TGCGCCAGCAGCTTCGGACTAGTGACAGATACGCAGTATTTT.

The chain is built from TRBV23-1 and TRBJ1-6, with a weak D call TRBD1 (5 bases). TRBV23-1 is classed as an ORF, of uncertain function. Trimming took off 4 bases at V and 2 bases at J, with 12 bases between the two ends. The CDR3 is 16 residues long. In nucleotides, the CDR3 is TGCGCCAGCAGTCGACGGGACCCAGCCTATAATTCACCCCTCCACTTT. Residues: CASSRRDPAYNSPLHF.

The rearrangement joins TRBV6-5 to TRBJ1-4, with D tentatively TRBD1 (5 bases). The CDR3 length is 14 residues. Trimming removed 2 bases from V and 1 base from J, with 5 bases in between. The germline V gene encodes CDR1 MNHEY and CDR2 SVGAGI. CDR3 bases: TGTGCCAGCAGTTACGGGGGAACTAATGAAAAACTGTTTTTT. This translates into CASSYGGTNEKLFF.

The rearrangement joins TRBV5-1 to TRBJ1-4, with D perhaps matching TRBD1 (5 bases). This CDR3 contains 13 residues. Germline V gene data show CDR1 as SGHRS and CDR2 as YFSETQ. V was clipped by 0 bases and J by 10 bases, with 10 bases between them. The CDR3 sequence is CASSLAGGRKLFF. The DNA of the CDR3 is TGCGCCAGCAGCTTGGCTGGGGGTCGAAAACTGTTTTTT.

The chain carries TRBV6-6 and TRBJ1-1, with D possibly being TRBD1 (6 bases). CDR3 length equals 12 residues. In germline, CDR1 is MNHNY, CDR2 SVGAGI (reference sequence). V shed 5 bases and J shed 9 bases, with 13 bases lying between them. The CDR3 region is CASSLQGGKAFF. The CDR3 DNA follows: TGTGCCAGCAGTCTACAGGGCGGAAAAGCTTTCTTT.

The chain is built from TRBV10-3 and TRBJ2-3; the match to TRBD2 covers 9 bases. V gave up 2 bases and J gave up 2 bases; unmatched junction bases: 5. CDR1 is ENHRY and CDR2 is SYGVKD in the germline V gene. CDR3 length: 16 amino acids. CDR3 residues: CAISERVAGDTDTQYF. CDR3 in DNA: TGTGCCATCAGTGAGCGAGTAGCGGGGGACACAGATACGCAGTATTTT.

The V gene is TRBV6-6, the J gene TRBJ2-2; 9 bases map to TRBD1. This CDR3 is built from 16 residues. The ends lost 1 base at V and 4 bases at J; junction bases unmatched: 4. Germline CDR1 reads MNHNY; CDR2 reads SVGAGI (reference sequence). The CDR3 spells CASSYFGQGPTGELFF. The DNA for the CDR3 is TGTGCCAGCAGTTACTTTGGACAGGGGCCCACCGGGGAGCTGTTTTTT.

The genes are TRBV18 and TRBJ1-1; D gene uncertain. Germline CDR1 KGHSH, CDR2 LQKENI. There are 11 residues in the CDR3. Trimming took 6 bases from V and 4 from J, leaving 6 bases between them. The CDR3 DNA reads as TGTGCCAGCTCGGGAGGCACTGAAGCTTTCTTT. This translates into CASSGGTEAFF.

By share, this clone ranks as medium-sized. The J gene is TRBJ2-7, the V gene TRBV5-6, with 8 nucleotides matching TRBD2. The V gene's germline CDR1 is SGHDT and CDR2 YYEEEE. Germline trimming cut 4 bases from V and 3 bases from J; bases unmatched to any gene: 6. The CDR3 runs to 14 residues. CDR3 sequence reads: CASSLWTSSYEQYF. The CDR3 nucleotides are TGTGCCAGCAGCCTATGGACTAGCAGCTACGAGCAGTACTTC.

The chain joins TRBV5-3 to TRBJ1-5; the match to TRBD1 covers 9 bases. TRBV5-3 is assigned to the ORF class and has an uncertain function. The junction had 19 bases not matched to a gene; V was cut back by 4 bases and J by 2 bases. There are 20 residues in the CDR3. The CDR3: CARSPSLQGASWYGNQPQHF. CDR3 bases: TGTGCCAGAAGCCCGTCCCTACAGGGGGCATCCTGGTATGGCAATCAGCCCCAGCATTTT.

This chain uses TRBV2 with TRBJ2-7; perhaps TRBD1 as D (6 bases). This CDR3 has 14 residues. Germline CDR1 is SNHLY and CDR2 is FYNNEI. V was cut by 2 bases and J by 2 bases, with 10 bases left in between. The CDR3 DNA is TGTGCCAGCAGTGAAACGGGACAAACCTACGAGCAGTACTTC. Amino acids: CASSETGQTYEQYF.

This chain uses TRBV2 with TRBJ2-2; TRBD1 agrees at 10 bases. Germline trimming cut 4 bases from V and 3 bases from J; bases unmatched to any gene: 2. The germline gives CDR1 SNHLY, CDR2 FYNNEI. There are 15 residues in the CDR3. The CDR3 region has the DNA TGTGCCAGCAGTGTGGACAGGGGGGACACCGGGGAGCTGTTTTTT. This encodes CASSVDRGDTGELFF. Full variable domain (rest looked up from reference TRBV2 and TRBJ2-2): EPEVTQTPSHQVTQMGQEVILRCVPISNHLYFYWYRQILGQKVEFLVSFYNNEISEKSEIFDDQFSVERPDGSNFTLKIRSTKLEDSAMYFCASSVDRGDTGELFFGEGSRLTVL.

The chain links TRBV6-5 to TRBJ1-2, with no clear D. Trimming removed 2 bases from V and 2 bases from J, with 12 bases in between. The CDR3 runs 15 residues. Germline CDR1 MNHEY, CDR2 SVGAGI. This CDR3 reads CASSYTPAHNYGYTF. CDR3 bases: TGTGCCAGCAGTTACACACCAGCGCACAACTATGGCTACACCTTC.

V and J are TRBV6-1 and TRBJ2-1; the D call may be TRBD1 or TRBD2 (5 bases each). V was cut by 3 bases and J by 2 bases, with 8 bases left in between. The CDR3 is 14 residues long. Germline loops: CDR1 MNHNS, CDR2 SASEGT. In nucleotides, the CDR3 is TGTGCCAGCAGTGAGAGGGGTCCCTACAATGAGCAGTTCTTC. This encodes CASSERGPYNEQFF.

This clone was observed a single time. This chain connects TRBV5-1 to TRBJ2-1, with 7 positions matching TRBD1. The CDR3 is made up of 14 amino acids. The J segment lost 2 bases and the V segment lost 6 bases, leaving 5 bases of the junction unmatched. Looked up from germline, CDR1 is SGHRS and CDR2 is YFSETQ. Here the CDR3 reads CASKLGTAYNEQFF. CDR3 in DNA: TGCGCCAGCAAACTAGGGACAGCCTACAATGAGCAGTTCTTC.

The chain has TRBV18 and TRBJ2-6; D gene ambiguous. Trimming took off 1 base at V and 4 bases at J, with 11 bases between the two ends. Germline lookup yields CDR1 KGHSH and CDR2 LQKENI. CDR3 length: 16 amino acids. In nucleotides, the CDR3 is TGTGCCAGCTCACCACGGGAACGTCCCGGGGCCAACGTCCTGACTTTC. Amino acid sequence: CASSPRERPGANVLTF. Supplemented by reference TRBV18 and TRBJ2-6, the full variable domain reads NAGVMQNPRHLVRRRGQEARLRCSPMKGHSHVYWYRQLPEEGLKFMVYLQKENIIDESGMPKERFSAEFPKEGPSILRIQQVVRGDSAAYFCASSPRERPGANVLTFGAGSRLTVL.

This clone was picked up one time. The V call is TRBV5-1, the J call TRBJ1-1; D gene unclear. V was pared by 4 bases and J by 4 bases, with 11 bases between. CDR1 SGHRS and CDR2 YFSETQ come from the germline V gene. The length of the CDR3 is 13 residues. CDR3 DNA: TGCGCCAGCAGCACGTTCCCGGGCACTGAAGCTTTCTTT. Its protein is CASSTFPGTEAFF.

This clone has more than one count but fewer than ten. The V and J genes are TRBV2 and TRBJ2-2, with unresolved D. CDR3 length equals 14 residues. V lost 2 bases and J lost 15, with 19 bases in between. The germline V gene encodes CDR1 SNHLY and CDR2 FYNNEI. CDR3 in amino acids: CASSERRQAGVLFF. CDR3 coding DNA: TGTGCCAGCAGTGAACGTCGGCAGGCCGGAGTGTTGTTTTTT.

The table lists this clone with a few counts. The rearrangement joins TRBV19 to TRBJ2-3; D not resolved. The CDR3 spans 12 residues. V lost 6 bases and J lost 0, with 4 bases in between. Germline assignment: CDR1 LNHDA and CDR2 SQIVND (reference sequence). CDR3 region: CASRQSTDTQYF. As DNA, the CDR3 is TGTGCCAGTAGACAAAGCACAGATACGCAGTATTTT.